This TCR beta chain was recorded in a study of immune heterogeneity within non-small cell lung tumors. Genomic DNA from bulk tumor acted as the template, and roughly 0.55 ug was loaded per sample. Biopsies that were spaced far apart were taken, several per primary tumor, during surgery. It was patients with untreated, newly diagnosed non-small cell lung cancer who underwent curative surgery. This clonotype was observed a few times. The authors amplified TCR beta CDR3 by multiplex PCR with 32 V and 13 J primers. TCRdb re-called the multiplex PCR reads through MiXCR, storing one row per CDR3 protein. Among fewer than 25,000 distinct CDR3 sequences, around a quarter were seen once, and the ten largest hold less than 4%. This CDR3 region has 17 residues. CDR1 is SEHNR and CDR2 is FQNEAQ in the germline V gene (reference sequence). Trimming took 1 base from V and 0 from J, leaving 13 bases between them.

The source is a man aged 40-49 years with non-small cell lung cancer. The rearrangement joins TRBV7-9 to TRBJ2-1; tentatively, D is TRBD2 (6 bases). Sequencing was performed on lung tumor tissue. The CDR3 loop reads CASSLVASVNSYNEQFF. The CDR3 region has the DNA TGTGCCAGCAGCTTAGTGGCTAGCGTAAACTCCTACAATGAGCAGTTCTTC.